This is a list of T cell receptor beta chains from one sample in a study of T cell responses to AZD1222 COVID-19 vaccine. Sequenced by immunoSEQ multiplex PCR; TCRdb stores in-frame clones only, minus some. This table has approximately 60,000 clones, 76% appearing once. The material was peripheral blood, obtained on day 0 of AZD1222 vaccination. These receptors were taken from an adult in good health. CDR3s include the opening cysteine and the closing phenylalanine or tryptophan. Each record gives: J gene, V gene, clone size, D gene, CDR3 DNA, CDR3 protein. A D gene is named only where the DNA matches it firmly. Clone size is shown for a subset of rows, as once, few, many or a class of expanded clone.

j_gene: TRBJ2-1; v_gene: TRBV7-8; abundance: once; d_gene: -; CDR3nt: TGTGCCAGCAGCTTAGCGCCGAGACACAATGAGCAGTTCTTC; CDR3aa: CASSLAPRHNEQFF
j_gene: TRBJ1-1; v_gene: TRBV5-6; abundance: -; d_gene: -; CDR3nt: TGTGCCAGCAGCTTGTACCAGGTCGTGGGTGAAGCTTTCTTT; CDR3aa: CASSLYQVVGEAFF
j_gene: TRBJ2-2; v_gene: TRBV4-1; abundance: -; d_gene: -; CDR3nt: TGCGCCAGCAGGCCAGGGAACACCGGGGAGCTGTTTTTT; CDR3aa: CASRPGNTGELFF
j_gene: TRBJ1-1; v_gene: TRBV27; abundance: -; d_gene: TRBD1; CDR3nt: TGTGCCAGCAGTTTACAGGGGGCGATGGGCACTGAAGCTTTCTTT; CDR3aa: CASSLQGAMGTEAFF
j_gene: TRBJ1-2; v_gene: TRBV2; abundance: -; d_gene: TRBD1; CDR3nt: TGTGCCAGCAGGAGACAGGGGGCGGACTATGGCTACACCTTC; CDR3aa: CASRRQGADYGYTF
j_gene: TRBJ2-1; v_gene: TRBV24-1; abundance: -; d_gene: -; CDR3nt: TGTGCCACCAGTGGAGGCGATGAGCAGTTCTTC; CDR3aa: CATSGGDEQFF
j_gene: TRBJ2-7; v_gene: TRBV7-9; abundance: -; d_gene: -; CDR3nt: TGTGCCAGCAGCTTATCACATTACGAGCAGTACTTC; CDR3aa: CASSLSHYEQYF
j_gene: TRBJ2-7; v_gene: TRBV3-1/TRBV3-2; abundance: -; d_gene: -; CDR3nt: TGTGCCAGCAGCCAAGAGACCAGACTCGCGGGGGCGGGGGAGCAGTACTTC; CDR3aa: CASSQETRLAGAGEQYF
j_gene: TRBJ1-1; v_gene: TRBV11-1; abundance: few; d_gene: -; CDR3nt: TGTGCCAGCAGCCCCTACAGGGAGACTGAAGCTTTCTTT; CDR3aa: CASSPYRETEAFF
j_gene: TRBJ2-1; v_gene: TRBV24-1; abundance: -; d_gene: -; CDR3nt: TGTGCCACCAGTGACCCCGGACAGGAGCAGTTCTTC; CDR3aa: CATSDPGQEQFF
j_gene: TRBJ1-6; v_gene: TRBV10-3; abundance: -; d_gene: TRBD1; CDR3nt: TGTGCCATCAGTGAGTCTGGACAGGGGGTTAGGGACTCACCCCTCCACTTT; CDR3aa: CAISESGQGVRDSPLHF
j_gene: TRBJ2-1; v_gene: TRBV7-9; abundance: -; d_gene: TRBD1; CDR3nt: TGTGCCAGCAGCATCCGACAGGGGACTCCCTACAATGAGCAGTTCTTC; CDR3aa: CASSIRQGTPYNEQFF
j_gene: TRBJ2-4; v_gene: TRBV25-1; abundance: -; d_gene: -; CDR3nt: TGTGCCAGCAGTCCCCCGTCCCAGGGAGCCAAAAACATTCAGTACTTC; CDR3aa: CASSPPSQGAKNIQYF
j_gene: TRBJ1-5; v_gene: TRBV7-6; abundance: few; d_gene: TRBD1; CDR3nt: TGTGCCAGCAGCCCGACAGGGGGCGCGGGTCAGCCCCAGCATTTT; CDR3aa: CASSPTGGAGQPQHF
j_gene: TRBJ2-5; v_gene: TRBV19; abundance: -; d_gene: TRBD1; CDR3nt: TGTGCCAGTAGTATAGGGAGACAGGGTGTGGAGACCCAGTACTTC; CDR3aa: CASSIGRQGVETQYF
j_gene: TRBJ1-6; v_gene: TRBV18; abundance: -; d_gene: TRBD1; CDR3nt: TGTGCCAGCTCACCGCAGACAGGGGAGGGATCACCCCTCCACTTT; CDR3aa: CASSPQTGEGSPLHF
j_gene: TRBJ1-3; v_gene: TRBV6-5; abundance: -; d_gene: -; CDR3nt: TGTGCCAGCAGTTACATCCCCCCGAACACCATATATTTT; CDR3aa: CASSYIPPNTIYF
j_gene: TRBJ1-1; v_gene: TRBV11-2; abundance: -; d_gene: -; CDR3nt: TGTGCCAGCAGCTTAGCTGTGAACACTGAAGCTTTCTTT; CDR3aa: CASSLAVNTEAFF
j_gene: TRBJ1-5; v_gene: TRBV9; abundance: -; d_gene: -; CDR3nt: TGTGCCAGCAGCGCCGGGGTCATAGCAAATCAGCCCCAGCATTTT; CDR3aa: CASSAGVIANQPQHF
j_gene: TRBJ1-6; v_gene: TRBV3-1/TRBV3-2; abundance: -; d_gene: -; CDR3nt: TGTGCCAGCAGCCAAGTCCGCGGACTGACTAGCTCCTATAATTCACCCCTCCACTTT; CDR3aa: CASSQVRGLTSSYNSPLHF
j_gene: TRBJ1-1; v_gene: TRBV18; abundance: -; d_gene: -; CDR3nt: TGTGCCAGCTCACTTCAGACAGAAAACACTGAAGCTTTCTTT; CDR3aa: CASSLQTENTEAFF
j_gene: TRBJ2-5; v_gene: TRBV29-1; abundance: -; d_gene: TRBD1; CDR3nt: TGCAGCGTTGATGGGACAGGGGGCACAGAGACCCAGTACTTC; CDR3aa: CSVDGTGGTETQYF
j_gene: TRBJ1-2; v_gene: TRBV7-8; abundance: few; d_gene: -; CDR3nt: TGTGCCAGCAGCTTCGGGGTTCCGGGGTATGGCTACACCTTC; CDR3aa: CASSFGVPGYGYTF